Listed here are 5 T cell receptor beta chains from one sample, sequenced in a study of cytomegalovirus exposure and HLA in healthy donors. The PCR contained 60 Vbeta and 13 Jbeta primers. TCRdb's copy holds only in-frame clones and misses some; the assay was immunoSEQ multiplex PCR. Among about 130,000 clones listed, 79% were seen once. Sequencing used PBMCs. The receptors were gathered from a man aged 40-55 years in good health and CMV-seropositive.

This chain connects TRBV19 to TRBJ2-7; perhaps TRBD1 as D (5 bases). Germline assignment: CDR1 LNHDA and CDR2 SQIVND (reference sequence). CDR3 length: 13 amino acids. Trimming pared 1 base from V and 2 bases from J, leaving 6 bases between. CDR3 DNA: TGTGCCAGTAGTATAGGCAGGGCCTACGAGCAGTACTTC. This encodes CASSIGRAYEQYF.

This chain links TRBV9 with TRBJ1-2; 8 bases match TRBD1. In germline, CDR1 is SGDLS, CDR2 YYNGEE. After removal of 5 bases from V and 8 bases from J, the junction contained 11 bases not matched to a gene. There are 14 residues in the CDR3. The CDR3 DNA is TGTGCCAGCAGAACAATGACAGGGGCCTGGGGCTACACCTTC. It codes for CASRTMTGAWGYTF.

The CDR3 DNA reads TGTGCCATCAGTGGGGCAGGGGGCCTAGAGACCCAGTACTTC. Protein: CAISGAGGLETQYF. The chain joins TRBV10-3 to TRBJ2-5, with 8 bases aligning to TRBD1. The germline V gene encodes CDR1 ENHRY and CDR2 SYGVKD. The CDR3 runs 14 residues. V lost 4 bases and J lost 4; bases outside the gene matches: 5.

The chain couples TRBV7-9 to TRBJ1-6; D call uncertain. V dropped 2 bases and J dropped 0 bases, with 11 bases sitting between them. CDR1 SEHNR and CDR2 FQNEAQ come from the germline V gene (reference sequence). This CDR3 is built from 17 residues. CDR3 in DNA: TGTGCCAGCAGCTTATATCGCGGCAGCTCCTATAATTCACCCCTCCACTTT. Protein product: CASSLYRGSSYNSPLHF. The whole variable domain, filled in from reference TRBV7-9 and TRBJ1-6, reads DTGVSQNPRHKITKRGQNVTFRCDPISEHNRLYWYRQTLGQGPEFLTYFQNEAQLEKSRLLSDRFSAERPKGSFSTLEIQRTEQGDSAMYLCASSLYRGSSYNSPLHFGNGTRLTVT.

The chain uses TRBV4-2 and TRBJ2-5, with D possibly TRBD2 on 5 matching bases. The V and J ends lost 0 bases and 5 bases respectively, with 16 bases between them. This CDR3 has 16 amino acids. Germline-derived CDR1 and CDR2 are LGHNA and YNFKEQ. The CDR3 spells CASSQERGPGGETQYF. The CDR3 nucleotides read TGTGCCAGCAGCCAAGAGAGAGGTCCCGGCGGGGAGACCCAGTACTTC.